This is a list of T cell receptor beta chains from one sample in a study of blood T cell repertoires in COVID-19. Assay: immunoSEQ multiplex PCR; the TCRdb copy retains only in-frame clones and omits some. The sample lists some 200,000 clones; around 84% were seen once. The sequencing sample was made of peripheral blood. The receptors here all came from a man older than 75 with acute or convalescent COVID-19. The CDR3 runs from the conserved cysteine through the conserved F or W. Each record gives: CDR3 protein, V gene, J gene, D gene. The D gene is left open where the match is weak.

CDR3aa: CASSRRLGGQETQYF
v_gene: TRBV4-3
j_gene: TRBJ2-5
d_gene: -

CDR3aa: CASSYSQTGPTEAFF
v_gene: TRBV6-2/TRBV6-3
j_gene: TRBJ1-1
d_gene: TRBD1

CDR3aa: CAWSPKDRPNTEAFF
v_gene: TRBV30
j_gene: TRBJ1-1
d_gene: -

CDR3aa: CASSLSSGVEQYF
v_gene: TRBV27
j_gene: TRBJ2-7
d_gene: -

CDR3aa: CASSLLGGRSDTEAFF
v_gene: TRBV7-3
j_gene: TRBJ1-1
d_gene: -

CDR3aa: CASSSTTGNTEAFF
v_gene: TRBV28
j_gene: TRBJ1-1
d_gene: -

CDR3aa: CASRSPGGNQPQHF
v_gene: TRBV19
j_gene: TRBJ1-5
d_gene: -

CDR3aa: CASSPGLTTYEQYF
v_gene: TRBV7-2
j_gene: TRBJ2-7
d_gene: TRBD2

CDR3aa: CASSEWGGAGELFF
v_gene: TRBV25-1
j_gene: TRBJ2-2
d_gene: -

CDR3aa: CASSLGSPSGRLGETQYF
v_gene: TRBV7-8
j_gene: TRBJ2-5
d_gene: TRBD2

CDR3aa: CATSEYRGTQETQYF
v_gene: TRBV24-1
j_gene: TRBJ2-5
d_gene: TRBD1

CDR3aa: CASRSLAGGPNEQFF
v_gene: TRBV19
j_gene: TRBJ2-1
d_gene: TRBD2

CDR3aa: CATSRAHRGRDTGELFF
v_gene: TRBV15
j_gene: TRBJ2-2
d_gene: TRBD1

CDR3aa: CASSETTVVQTGELFF
v_gene: TRBV6-1
j_gene: TRBJ2-2
d_gene: -

CDR3aa: CASSPFELRGEKLFF
v_gene: TRBV18
j_gene: TRBJ1-4
d_gene: -

CDR3aa: CASSPWGQGIRDLSYNEQFF
v_gene: TRBV27
j_gene: TRBJ2-1
d_gene: TRBD1

CDR3aa: CASSVTGGAETQYF
v_gene: TRBV18
j_gene: TRBJ2-5
d_gene: TRBD1

CDR3aa: CASSFTGGTEAFF
v_gene: TRBV5-1
j_gene: TRBJ1-1
d_gene: -

CDR3aa: CASSQYGTILPGSINNEQFF
v_gene: TRBV3-1/TRBV3-2
j_gene: TRBJ2-1
d_gene: TRBD2

CDR3aa: CASSQPPTSRGQFF
v_gene: TRBV4-1
j_gene: TRBJ2-1
d_gene: -

CDR3aa: CATSASRNEQFF
v_gene: TRBV24-1
j_gene: TRBJ2-1
d_gene: -

CDR3aa: CASIAPTNEKLFF
v_gene: TRBV25-1
j_gene: TRBJ1-4
d_gene: -

CDR3aa: CASSGDRGLTEAFF
v_gene: TRBV19
j_gene: TRBJ1-1
d_gene: TRBD1

CDR3aa: CASSQDRTGLHGYTF
v_gene: TRBV14
j_gene: TRBJ1-2
d_gene: TRBD1

CDR3aa: CSVAVQLNEQFF
v_gene: TRBV29-1
j_gene: TRBJ2-1
d_gene: -

CDR3aa: CASSYPGGTEAFF
v_gene: TRBV6-5
j_gene: TRBJ1-1
d_gene: -

CDR3aa: CASKSQGAGKNNEQFF
v_gene: TRBV19
j_gene: TRBJ2-1
d_gene: TRBD2

CDR3aa: CASRFDSSSGNTIYF
v_gene: TRBV7-9
j_gene: TRBJ1-3
d_gene: -

CDR3aa: CASSPGQGWNSPLHF
v_gene: TRBV7-9
j_gene: TRBJ1-6
d_gene: TRBD1

CDR3aa: CASSQAAGREQYF
v_gene: TRBV18
j_gene: TRBJ2-7
d_gene: TRBD2

CDR3aa: CASSHKSGRAIGDTQYF
v_gene: TRBV7-8
j_gene: TRBJ2-3
d_gene: TRBD2

CDR3aa: CAWKKQGALGSYNEQFF
v_gene: TRBV30
j_gene: TRBJ2-1
d_gene: TRBD1